This T cell receptor beta chain was recovered during a study of T cells in tumors after PD-1 blockade (dated by TCRdb to about 2019). In the study overall: Prior checkpoint blockade, systemic immunosuppressant use, and recent radiotherapy or other anti-cancer therapy within 4 weeks were grounds for patient exclusion. Pembrolizumab 200 mg every 3 weeks or cemiplimab 350 mg every 2 weeks was administered to patients. A subset of patients also received ongoing daily vismodegib 150 mg during anti-PD-1 treatment. Peripheral blood samples averaged around 120,000 TCR templates (range roughly 21,000-270,000) and roughly 35,000 unique clonotypes. Paired single-cell RNA and TCR sequencing was performed on site-matched tumors from BCC or SCC patients before and after anti-PD-1 therapy. To compare clonotypes in blood versus tumor, bulk TCR sequencing was run on under eleven peripheral blood samples drawn from a few patients. Clinical response was assessed using RECIST version 1.1.

The sample's time point label, decoded: before anti-PD-1 therapy. Genomic DNA extracted from tumor biopsies or peripheral blood was used for bulk TCRbeta sequencing, with input ranging from about 616 ng to 6,500 ng. Histologically proven advanced or metastatic basal or squamous cell carcinoma was present in all patients, all of whom were poor candidates for surgical resection. Of the approximately 10 patients making up the basal cell carcinoma cohort, seven or eight underwent bulk tumor TCR sequencing. The CDR3 spans 15 residues, from the cysteine through the phenylalanine. Here the CDR3 DNA is all that survives: 45 bases in frame from base 1. Cut back by 6 bases and 0 bases, the V and J ends lie 13 bases apart. The full study reports these points: Approximately 38% of the TCR clonotypes from tumors also showed up in blood, and some novel exhausted tumor clones were present in pre-treatment blood, which suggests peripheral recruitment. Where the novel T cell clones came from was not determined, and possible sources could include lymphoid organs or rare unexpanded clones inside the tumor or in the tumor periphery.

The immunoSEQ platform was used to carry out deep TCRbeta sequencing. In the paper's pipeline: For further analysis, only productive rearrangements were exported out of the immunoSEQ Analyzer. T cell phenotypes were assigned to bulk TCRbeta clonotypes by matching to single-cell RNA+TCR-seq clones sharing the same TCRbeta sequence. Using bulk TCR sequencing data, clone enrichment in tumor was calculated by dividing a clone's tumor frequency by the same clone's PBMC frequency. TCRs were grouped by GLIPH into specificity groups, defined as clusters of distinct TCRs likely recognizing common antigens via shared CDR3 motifs. Imported from immuneACCESS, the table was reduced by TCRdb to in-frame sequences with V and J called. These copies leave out some clones; in studies compared against another copy, an unresolved V gene accounts for under half, and the cause of the remainder is not known. V and J calls plus clone size are reproduced from that table; the DNA served to infer D and trimming. Within this sample are around 60,000 clones, with roughly 75% of them counted one time only. The top ten hold 13% of the sample.

With regard to this clone: Its antigen is unknown. Base qualities are not provided; no much larger clone lies one nucleotide away.

Source: PBMCs, taken before anti-PD-1 treatment. The receptor comes from a human donor with basal cell carcinoma. This chain joins TRBV23-1 to TRBJ2-3; the D gene is perhaps TRBD2, from 6 matching bases. TRBV23-1 is assigned to the ORF class and has an uncertain function. The CDR3 loop reads CASSLSGSSTDTQYF. The bases read TGCGCCAGCAGCCTTAGCGGTTCTAGCACAGATACGCAGTATTTT.